This TCR beta chain came from a study of cytomegalovirus exposure and HLA in healthy donors. About the study: From about 180 million T cells, an earlier analysis saw roughly 110 million unique TCR beta sequences.

The PCR was carried out with 60 Vbeta primers and 13 Jbeta primers. Using immunoSEQ multiplex PCR, the repertoire was profiled, and TCRdb retains in-frame clones only, with some absent. The sample includes about 180,000 clones, around 80% of them seen just once. This clone was observed a single time. The sequence came from a girl between 10 and 17 years old in good health and CMV-seropositive. Sequencing was carried out using PBMCs.

This CDR3 reads CASSVVAGQGIGTDTQYF. In nucleotides, the CDR3 is TGTGCCAGCAGCGTAGTAGCGGGACAGGGTATCGGCACAGATACGCAGTATTTT. The chain couples TRBV9 to TRBJ2-3; D possibly corresponds to TRBD1 (9 bases). This CDR3 is 18 amino acids long. Germline CDR1 and CDR2: SGDLS and YYNGEE. V lost 0 bases to trimming and J lost 1 base, with 18 bases between them.